This T cell receptor beta chain emerged from a study of cytomegalovirus exposure and HLA in healthy donors. The germline V gene encodes CDR1 SGHNT and CDR2 YYREEE (reference sequence). With 5 bases removed from V and 0 bases from J, the gap between germline ends came to 11 bases. The CDR3 is 14 amino acids. The PCR had 60 Vbeta and 13 Jbeta primers. Profiling relied on immunoSEQ multiplex PCR, and the TCRdb table lists in-frame clones only, not all of them. The table lists 100,000 to 150,000 clones, 70% to 80% of them singletons, with roughly 3.5% in the top ten. As to this clone: Its antigen remains unknown.

Study-wide results and limits: It was reportedly the case that the classifier diagnosed cytomegalovirus status with high specificity and sensitivity. When the data were analyzed later, several of the most significant clusters appeared to be linked to common viral pathogens.

Material: PBMCs. This rearrangement joins TRBV5-4 to TRBJ1-2, with D hard to call. This TCR was recovered from a man in his forties or fifties in good health and CMV-seronegative. The CDR3 nucleotides are TGTGCCAGCAGTCAGGATTCGACTAACTATGGCTACACCTTC. Protein sequence: CASSQDSTNYGYTF.